This T cell receptor beta chain appears in the sequencing data of a study of T cells in Graves' hyperthyroidism and ophthalmopathy. General study points: In the blood, most expanded thyroid clonotypes above 0.001 appeared as well.

CDR1 is SQVTM and CDR2 is ANQGSEA in the germline V gene. CDR3 length: 12 amino acids. The germline V and J ends were trimmed by 6 bases and 0 bases, with 8 bases remaining between them. Turning to this clonotype: Its antigen is still unknown.

The CDR3 regions of TCR beta were amplified from RNA transcripts. Carried out on the TCR CDR3, a first-round RT-PCR used the HTBI primer set. TCRdb re-called the multiplex PCR reads through MiXCR, storing one row per CDR3 protein. The sample holds about 360,000 distinct CDR3 sequences, 20% to 25% seen once. Specimen: blood. The chain recombines TRBV29-1 with TRBJ1-2; D gene uncertain. The receptor's source is a middle-aged man with Graves' hyperthyroidism. This chain's CDR3 is CSVRAANYGYTF. The CDR3 nucleotides are TGCAGCGTGAGGGCAGCTAACTATGGCTACACCTTC.